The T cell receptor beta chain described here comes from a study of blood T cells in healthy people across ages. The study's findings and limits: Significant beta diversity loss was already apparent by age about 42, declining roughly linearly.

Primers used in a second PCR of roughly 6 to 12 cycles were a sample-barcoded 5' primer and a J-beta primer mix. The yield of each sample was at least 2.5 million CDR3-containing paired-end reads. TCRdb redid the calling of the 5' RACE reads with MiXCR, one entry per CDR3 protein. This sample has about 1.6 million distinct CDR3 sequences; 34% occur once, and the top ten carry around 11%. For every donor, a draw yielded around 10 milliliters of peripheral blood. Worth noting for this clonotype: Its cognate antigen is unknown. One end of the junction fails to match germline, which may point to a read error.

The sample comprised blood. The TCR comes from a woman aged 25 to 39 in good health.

The CDR3 DNA follows: TGTGCCGGCAGCGTAGTGGCTAGCGGGATCTCCTACAATGAGCAGTTCTTC. This codes for CAGSVVASGISYNEQFF. The J gene is TRBJ2-1, the V gene TRBV9; 9 nucleotides match TRBD2. Germline loops: CDR1 SGDLS, CDR2 YYNGEE. The CDR3 spans 17 residues.